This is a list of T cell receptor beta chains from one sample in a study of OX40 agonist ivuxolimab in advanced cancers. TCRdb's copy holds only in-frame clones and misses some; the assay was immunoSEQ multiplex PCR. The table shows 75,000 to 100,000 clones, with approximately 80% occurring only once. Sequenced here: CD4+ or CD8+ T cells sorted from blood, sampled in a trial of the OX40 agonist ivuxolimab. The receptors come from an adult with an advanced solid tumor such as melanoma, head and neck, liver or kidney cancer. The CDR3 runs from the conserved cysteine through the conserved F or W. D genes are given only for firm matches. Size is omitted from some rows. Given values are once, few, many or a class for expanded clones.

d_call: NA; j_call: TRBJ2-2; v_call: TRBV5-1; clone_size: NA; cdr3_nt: TGCGCCAGCAGAGTGGGTTCATACTTCACCGGGGAGCTGTTTTTT; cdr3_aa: CASRVGSYFTGELFF
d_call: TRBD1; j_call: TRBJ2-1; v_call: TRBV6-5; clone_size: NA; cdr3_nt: TGTGCCAGCAGTTACGTAGGGACAGGGGGAGGCAATGAGCAGTTCTTC; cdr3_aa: CASSYVGTGGGNEQFF
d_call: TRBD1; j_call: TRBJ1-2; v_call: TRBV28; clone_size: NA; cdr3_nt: TGTGCCAGCAGTCCCGCGGACAGGGACTATGGCTACACCTTC; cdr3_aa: CASSPADRDYGYTF
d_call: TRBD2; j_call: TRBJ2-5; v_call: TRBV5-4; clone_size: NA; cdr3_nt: TGTGCCAGCAGCTTGTTCCACAGCGGGGGGGCATCTCAAGAGACCCAGTACTTC; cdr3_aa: CASSLFHSGGASQETQYF
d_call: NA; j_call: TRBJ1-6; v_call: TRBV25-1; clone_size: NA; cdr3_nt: TGTGCCAGCAGCGCAGGGGCCGCTTCACCCCTCCACTTT; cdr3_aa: CASSAGAASPLHF
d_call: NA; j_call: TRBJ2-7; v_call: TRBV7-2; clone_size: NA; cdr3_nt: TGTGCCAGCAGCTTAGGGCGTCAGATAAATCACTACGAGCAGTACTTC; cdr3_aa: CASSLGRQINHYEQYF
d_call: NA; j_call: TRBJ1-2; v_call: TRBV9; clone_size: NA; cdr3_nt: TGTGCCAGCAGCGTGACTAACTATGGCTACACCTTC; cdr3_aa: CASSVTNYGYTF
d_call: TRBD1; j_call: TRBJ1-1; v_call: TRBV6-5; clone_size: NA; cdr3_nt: TGTGCCAGCAGTACTGACAGGGGGAACACTGAAGCTTTCTTT; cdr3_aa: CASSTDRGNTEAFF
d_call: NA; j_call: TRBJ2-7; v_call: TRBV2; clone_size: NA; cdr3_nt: TGTGCCAGCAGAAAGGGGGGGGAGTCCTACGAGCAGTACTTC; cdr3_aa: CASRKGGESYEQYF
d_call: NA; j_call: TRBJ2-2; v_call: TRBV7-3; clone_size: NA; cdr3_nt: TGTGCCAGCAGCTTAGTTCCAGGAAGGGACGGGGAGCTGTTTTTT; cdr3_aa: CASSLVPGRDGELFF
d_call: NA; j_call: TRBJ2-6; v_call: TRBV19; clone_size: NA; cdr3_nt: TGTGCCAGTAGTGGACTGTATGCTGGGGCCAACGTCCTGACTTTC; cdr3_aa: CASSGLYAGANVLTF
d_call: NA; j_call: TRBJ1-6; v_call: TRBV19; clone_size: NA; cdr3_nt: TGTGCCAGTAGTCAGAACTCCTATAATTCACCCCTCCACTTT; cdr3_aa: CASSQNSYNSPLHF
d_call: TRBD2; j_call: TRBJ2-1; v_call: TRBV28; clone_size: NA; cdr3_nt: TGTGCCAGCACTTTACTAGCGGGGTACAATGAGCAGTTCTTC; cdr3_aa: CASTLLAGYNEQFF
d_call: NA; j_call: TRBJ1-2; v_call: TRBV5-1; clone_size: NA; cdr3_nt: TGCGCCAGCAGCTTGTTTCCCTTGGGACCGGAAGCTAACTATGGCTACACCTTC; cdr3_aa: CASSLFPLGPEANYGYTF
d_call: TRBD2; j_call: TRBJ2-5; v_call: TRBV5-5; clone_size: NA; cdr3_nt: TGTGCCAGCAGCCTCCTCCAGCGGGGGCCTGGGACCCAGTACTTC; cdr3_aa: CASSLLQRGPGTQYF
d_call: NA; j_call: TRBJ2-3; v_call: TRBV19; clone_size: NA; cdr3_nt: TGTGCCAGTAGTCCAGGCTGGGGGGGCCTTATGACAGATACGCAGTATTTT; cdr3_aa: CASSPGWGGLMTDTQYF
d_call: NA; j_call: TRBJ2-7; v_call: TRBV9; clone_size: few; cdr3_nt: TGTGCCAGCAGCCCTCCCGGGAGCCACTACGAGCAGTACTTC; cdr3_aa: CASSPPGSHYEQYF
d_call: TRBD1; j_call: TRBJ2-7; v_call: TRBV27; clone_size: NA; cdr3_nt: TGTGCCAGCAGGCCGACAGGGTACGGCTACGAGCAGTACTTC; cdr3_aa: CASRPTGYGYEQYF
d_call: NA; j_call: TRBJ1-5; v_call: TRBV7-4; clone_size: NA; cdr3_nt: TGTGCCAGCAGCTTACGGGGAAATCAGCCCCAGCATTTT; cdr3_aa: CASSLRGNQPQHF
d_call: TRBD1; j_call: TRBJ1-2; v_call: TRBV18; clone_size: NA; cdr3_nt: TGTGCCAGCTCACCATATGTGACAGGGAAGGAGGGCGGCTACACCTTC; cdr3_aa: CASSPYVTGKEGGYTF
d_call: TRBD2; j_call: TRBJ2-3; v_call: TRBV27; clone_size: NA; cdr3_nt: TGTGCCAGCAGTTTAGGGAGCGGGGGAATTTCTACGCAGTATTTT; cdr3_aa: CASSLGSGGISTQYF
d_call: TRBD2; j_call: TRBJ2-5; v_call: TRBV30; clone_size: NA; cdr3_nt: TGTGCCTGGAATTCTGGCGGGGGGGGAGGAGAGACCCAGTACTTC; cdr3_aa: CAWNSGGGGGETQYF
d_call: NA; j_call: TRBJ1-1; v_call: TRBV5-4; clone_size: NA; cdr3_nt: TGTGCCAGCAGCTTAGGACAGATCATGAACACTGAAGCTTTCTTT; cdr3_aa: CASSLGQIMNTEAFF
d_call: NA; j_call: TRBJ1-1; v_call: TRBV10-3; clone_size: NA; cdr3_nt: TGTGCCATCATGAGGACCGAGAACACTGAAGCTTTCTTT; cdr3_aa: CAIMRTENTEAFF
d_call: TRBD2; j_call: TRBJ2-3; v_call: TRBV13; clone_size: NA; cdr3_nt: TGTGCCAGCAGCTTATCGGCGGGGGGTACGCAGTATTTT; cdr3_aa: CASSLSAGGTQYF
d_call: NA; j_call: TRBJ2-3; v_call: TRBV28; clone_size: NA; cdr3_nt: TGTGCCAGCAGTTTATGGACTCCTGGTACGCAGTATTTT; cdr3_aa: CASSLWTPGTQYF
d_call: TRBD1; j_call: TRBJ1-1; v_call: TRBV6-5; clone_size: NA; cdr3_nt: TGTGCCAGCAGAGGGGGCGCGGCACTGAACACTGAAGCTTTCTTT; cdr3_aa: CASRGGAALNTEAFF
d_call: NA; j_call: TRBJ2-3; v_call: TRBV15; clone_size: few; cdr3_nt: TGTGCCACCAGCAGAGAGTGGGGCACAGATACGCAGTATTTT; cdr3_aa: CATSREWGTDTQYF
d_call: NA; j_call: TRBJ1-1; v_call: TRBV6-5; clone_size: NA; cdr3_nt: TGTGCCAGCAGCCCGAGTCCAATGAACACTGAAGCTTTCTTT; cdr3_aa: CASSPSPMNTEAFF
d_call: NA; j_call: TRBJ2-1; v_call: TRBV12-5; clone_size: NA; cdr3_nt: TGTGCTAGTGGCCCCGACGGAAACTCCTACAATGAGCAGTTCTTC; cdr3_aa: CASGPDGNSYNEQFF
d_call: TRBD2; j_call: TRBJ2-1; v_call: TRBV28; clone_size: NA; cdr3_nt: TGTGCCAGCAGGACTAGCGGGGGGGCCTGGTTGGATGAGCAGTTCTTC; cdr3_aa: CASRTSGGAWLDEQFF
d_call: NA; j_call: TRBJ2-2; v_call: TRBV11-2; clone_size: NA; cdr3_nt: TGTGCCAGTGGGGGCCAGGGGAGGGCCGGGGAGCTGTTTTTT; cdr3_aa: CASGGQGRAGELFF
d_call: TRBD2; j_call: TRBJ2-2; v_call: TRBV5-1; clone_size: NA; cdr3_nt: TGCGCCAGCAGCTTGGCCCCTAGCGGGAACACCGGGGAGCTGTTTTTT; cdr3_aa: CASSLAPSGNTGELFF
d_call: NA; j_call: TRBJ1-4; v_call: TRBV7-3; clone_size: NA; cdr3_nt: TGTGCCAGCAGCTTATCGGGGTCTAATGAAAAACTGTTTTTT; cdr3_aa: CASSLSGSNEKLFF
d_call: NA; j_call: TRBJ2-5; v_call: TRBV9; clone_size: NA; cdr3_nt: TGTGCCAGCAGCGTCGGCCCCGCGGAGACCCAGTACTTC; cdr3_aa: CASSVGPAETQYF
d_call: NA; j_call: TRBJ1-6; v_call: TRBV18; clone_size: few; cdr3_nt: TGTGCCAGCTCGCGAAACAGGGAGAGCTCCTATAATTCACCCCTCCACTTT; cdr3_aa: CASSRNRESSYNSPLHF
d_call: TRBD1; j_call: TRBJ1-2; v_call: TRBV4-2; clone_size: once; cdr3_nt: TGTGCCAGCAGCCAAGAAAAGGGGGCGCAGGTATATTCTGGCTACACCTTC; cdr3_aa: CASSQEKGAQVYSGYTF
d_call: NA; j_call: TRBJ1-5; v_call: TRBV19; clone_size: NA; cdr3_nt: TGTGCCAGTAGTGTGCCCCAGGGAAGAAATCAGCCCCAGCATTTT; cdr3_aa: CASSVPQGRNQPQHF
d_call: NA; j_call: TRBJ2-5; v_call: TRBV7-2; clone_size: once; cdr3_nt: TGTGCCAGCAGCGCGACTAGATCCCAAGAGACCCAGTACTTC; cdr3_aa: CASSATRSQETQYF
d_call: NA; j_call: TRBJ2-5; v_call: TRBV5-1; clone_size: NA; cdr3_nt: TGCGCCAGCAGCTATGGGGGCCAGGGAGCTGGTTTGGAGACCCAGTACTTC; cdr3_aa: CASSYGGQGAGLETQYF
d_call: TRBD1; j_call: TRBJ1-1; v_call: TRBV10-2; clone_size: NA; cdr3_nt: TGCGCCAGCAGTAGGCAGGGGGCGATTCTTGGGGCGGAAGCTTTCTTT; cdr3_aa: CASSRQGAILGAEAFF
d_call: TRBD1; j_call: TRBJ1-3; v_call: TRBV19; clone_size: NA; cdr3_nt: TGTGCCAGTAGTATCAGACTCCGGGACAGGGTAACAAAGACCTCTGGAAACACCATATATTTT; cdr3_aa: CASSIRLRDRVTKTSGNTIYF
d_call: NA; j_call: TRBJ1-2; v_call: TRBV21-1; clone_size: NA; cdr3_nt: TGTGCCAGCAGCCTCACCCCGACAGGGAACTATGGCTACACCTTC; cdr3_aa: CASSLTPTGNYGYTF
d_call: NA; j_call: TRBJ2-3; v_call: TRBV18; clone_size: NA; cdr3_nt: TGTGCCAGCTCCCTCGAAGGGGGGGATACGCAGTATTTT; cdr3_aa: CASSLEGGDTQYF
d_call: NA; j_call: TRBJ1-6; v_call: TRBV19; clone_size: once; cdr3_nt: TGTGCCAGCCGAACGAGGGGGAACTCCTATAATTCACCCCTCCACTTT; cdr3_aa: CASRTRGNSYNSPLHF
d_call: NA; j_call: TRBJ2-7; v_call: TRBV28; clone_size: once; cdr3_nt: TGTGCCAGCAGTCCCTTTTGGAACGAGCAGTACTTC; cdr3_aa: CASSPFWNEQYF
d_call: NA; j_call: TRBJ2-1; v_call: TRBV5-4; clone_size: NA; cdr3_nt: TGTGCCAGCAGCTTGGCTTTCGATGAGCAGTTCTTC; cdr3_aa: CASSLAFDEQFF
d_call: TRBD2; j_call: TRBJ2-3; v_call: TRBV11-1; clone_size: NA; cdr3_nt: TGTGCCAGCAGCTTAGGCGCGGGGGATGCGATAGATACGCAGTATTTT; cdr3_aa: CASSLGAGDAIDTQYF
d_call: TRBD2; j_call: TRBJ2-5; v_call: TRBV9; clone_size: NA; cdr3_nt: TGTGCCAGCAGCGTAGGGGCTAGCGGGGGTGTGCAAGAGACCCAGTACTTC; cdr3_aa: CASSVGASGGVQETQYF
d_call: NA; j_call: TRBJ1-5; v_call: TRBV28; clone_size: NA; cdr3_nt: TGTGCCAGCAACTTCGGGAATAGCAATCAGCCCCAGCATTTT; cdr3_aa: CASNFGNSNQPQHF